This T cell receptor beta chain is drawn from a study of PD-L1 blockade in urothelial cancer. As for the study in general: At 6 weeks and at 3 weeks (second dose) after treatment start, blood was analyzed. The study's findings and limits: In blood sampled pretreatment, TCR clonality below the median predicted better survival.

Regarding time point: pretreatment peripheral blood. Each patient's cancer was a locally advanced or metastatic urothelial carcinoma. Each PCR had synthetic TCR analog templates added to it as a spike-in. The repertoire was sequenced with immunoSEQ multiplex PCR; TCRdb's copy has only in-frame clones and lacks some. Of 90,000 or so clones detected, nearly 90% appear once; the ten largest clones hold roughly 1.6%. Unmatched junction bases numbered 5, after V lost 2 bases and J lost 4 bases. The length of the CDR3 is 15 residues. Per germline, CDR1 SGHNT and CDR2 YYREEE (reference sequence). On this clone itself: As yet, its antigen is unknown.

The sequencing here drew on PBMCs, taken around atezolizumab (anti-PD-L1) treatment. V and J are TRBV5-4 and TRBJ2-2, with TRBD1 matching 7 bases. The sequence was collected from a man aged 55 to 69 with urothelial cancer. CDR3 bases: TGTGCCAGCAGCTTACAGGGGTTGTTCACCGGGGAGCTGTTTTTT. Translated, it gives CASSLQGLFTGELFF.